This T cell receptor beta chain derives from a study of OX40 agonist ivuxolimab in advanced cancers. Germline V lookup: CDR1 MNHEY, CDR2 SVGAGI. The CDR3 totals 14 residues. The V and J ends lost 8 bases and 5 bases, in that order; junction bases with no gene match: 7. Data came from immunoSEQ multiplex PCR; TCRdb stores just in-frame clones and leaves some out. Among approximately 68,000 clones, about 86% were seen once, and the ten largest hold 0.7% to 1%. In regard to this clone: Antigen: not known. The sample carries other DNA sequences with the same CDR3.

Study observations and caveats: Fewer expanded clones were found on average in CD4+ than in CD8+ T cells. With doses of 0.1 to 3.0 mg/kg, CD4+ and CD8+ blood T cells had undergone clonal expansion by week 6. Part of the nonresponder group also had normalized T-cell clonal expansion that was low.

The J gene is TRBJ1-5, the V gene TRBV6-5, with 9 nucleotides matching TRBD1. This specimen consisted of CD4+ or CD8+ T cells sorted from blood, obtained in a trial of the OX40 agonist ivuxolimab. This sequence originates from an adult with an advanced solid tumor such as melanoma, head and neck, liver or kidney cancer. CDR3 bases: TGTGCCAGCTCCTTGGGACAGGGTGATCAGCCCCAGCATTTT. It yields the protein CASSLGQGDQPQHF.